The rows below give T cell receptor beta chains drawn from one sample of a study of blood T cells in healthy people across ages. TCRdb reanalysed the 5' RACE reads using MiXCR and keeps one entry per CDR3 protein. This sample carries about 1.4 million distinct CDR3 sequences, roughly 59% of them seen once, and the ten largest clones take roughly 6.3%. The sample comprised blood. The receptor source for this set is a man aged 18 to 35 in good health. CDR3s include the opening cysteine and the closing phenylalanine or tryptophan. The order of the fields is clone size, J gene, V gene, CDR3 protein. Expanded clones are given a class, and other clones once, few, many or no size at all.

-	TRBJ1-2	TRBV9	CARSVLAGGYTF
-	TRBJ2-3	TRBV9	CASSAPSSEPTDTQYF
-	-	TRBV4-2	CASSQGRDPALEQYF
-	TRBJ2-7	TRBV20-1	CSARGDRGALYEQYF
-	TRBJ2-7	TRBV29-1	CSAGTGVTYEQYF
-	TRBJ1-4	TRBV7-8	CASSLASGDEKLFF
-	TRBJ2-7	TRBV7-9	CASNQQGEEQYF
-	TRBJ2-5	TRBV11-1	CASSPARAGTSGSETQYF
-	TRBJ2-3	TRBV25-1	CASSEWGGVGTQYF
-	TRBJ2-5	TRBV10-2	CASSDLQEETQYF
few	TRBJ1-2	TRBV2	CASTGQDGYTF
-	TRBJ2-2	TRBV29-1	CSARQGGKTGELFF
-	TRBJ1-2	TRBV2	CASMQGNNYGYTF
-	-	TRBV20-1	CSARDLRAPTNEQFF
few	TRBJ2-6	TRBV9	CASSQDRSGANVLTF
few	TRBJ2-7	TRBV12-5	CASGQDRAHEQYF
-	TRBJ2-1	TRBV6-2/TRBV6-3	CASSSTNPGYNEQFF
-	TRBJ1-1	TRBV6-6	CASSRQGGDTEAFF
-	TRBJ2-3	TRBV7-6	CASSLDSRSTDTQYF
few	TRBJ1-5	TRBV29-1	CSAIQNNQPQHF
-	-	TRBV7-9	CASSPFRVTEVGGDEQYF
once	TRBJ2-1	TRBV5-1	CASSLPPSGGSSYNEQFF
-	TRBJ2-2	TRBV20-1	CSARDRVAGASIVGELFF
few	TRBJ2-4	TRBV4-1	CASSHGGTPKYF
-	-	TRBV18	CASSPPLDHEQYF
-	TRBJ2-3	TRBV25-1	CASSPRTSATDTQYF
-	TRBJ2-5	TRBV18	CASSNDRISQETQYF
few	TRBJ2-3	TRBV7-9	CASSPPGRLEYF
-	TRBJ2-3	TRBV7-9	CASSPTTGRRDTQYF
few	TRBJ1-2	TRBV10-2	CATGPTVNYGYTF
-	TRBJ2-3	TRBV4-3	CASSQVVASTDTQYF
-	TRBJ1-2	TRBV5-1	CASSWETGAYGYTF
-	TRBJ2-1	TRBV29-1	CSVEEGVYNEQFF
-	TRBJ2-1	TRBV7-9	CASSPINRDNEQFF
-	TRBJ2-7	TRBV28	CASSRPGTGGREQYF
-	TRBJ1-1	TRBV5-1	CASSSGGPEAFF
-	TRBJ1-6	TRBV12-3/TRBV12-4	CASSTTEGSYNLPLHF
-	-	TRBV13	CASSQALAGQTQYF
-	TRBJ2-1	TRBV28	CASSPLARGRNEQFF
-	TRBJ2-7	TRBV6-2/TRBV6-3	CASSSGDRAINEQYF
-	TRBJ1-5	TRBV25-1	CASEGPGRDQPQHF
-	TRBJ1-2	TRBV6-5	CASSSSGQGTYGYTF
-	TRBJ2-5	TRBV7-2	CASSTQAIQETQYF
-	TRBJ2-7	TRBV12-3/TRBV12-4	CASSRGATYEQYF
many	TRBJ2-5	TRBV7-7	CASSSPIQRETDEQYF
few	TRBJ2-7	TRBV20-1	CSARDWAAYEQYF